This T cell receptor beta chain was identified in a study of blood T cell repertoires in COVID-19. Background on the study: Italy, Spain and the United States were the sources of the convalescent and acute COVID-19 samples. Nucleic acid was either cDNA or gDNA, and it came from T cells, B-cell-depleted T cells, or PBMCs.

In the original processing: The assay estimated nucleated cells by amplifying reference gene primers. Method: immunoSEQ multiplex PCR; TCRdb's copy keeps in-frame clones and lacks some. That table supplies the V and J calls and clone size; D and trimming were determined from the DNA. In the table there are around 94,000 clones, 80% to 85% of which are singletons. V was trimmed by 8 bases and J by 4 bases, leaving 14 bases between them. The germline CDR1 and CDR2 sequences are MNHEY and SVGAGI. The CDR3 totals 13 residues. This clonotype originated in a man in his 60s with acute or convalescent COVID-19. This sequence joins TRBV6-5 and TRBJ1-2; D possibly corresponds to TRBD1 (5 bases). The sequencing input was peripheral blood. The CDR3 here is CASAAGSSYGYTF. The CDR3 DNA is TGTGCCAGCGCGGCAGGGTCGTCCTATGGCTACACCTTC.